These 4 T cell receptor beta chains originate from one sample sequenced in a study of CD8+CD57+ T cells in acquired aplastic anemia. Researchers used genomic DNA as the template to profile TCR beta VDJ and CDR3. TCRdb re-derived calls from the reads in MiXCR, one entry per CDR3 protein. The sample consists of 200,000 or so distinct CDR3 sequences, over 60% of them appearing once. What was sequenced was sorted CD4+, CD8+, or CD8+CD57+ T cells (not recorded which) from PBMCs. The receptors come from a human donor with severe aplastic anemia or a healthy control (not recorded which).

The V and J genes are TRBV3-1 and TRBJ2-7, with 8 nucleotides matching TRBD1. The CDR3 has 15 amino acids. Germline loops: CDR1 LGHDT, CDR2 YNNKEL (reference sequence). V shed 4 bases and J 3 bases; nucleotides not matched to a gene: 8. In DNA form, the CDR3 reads TGTGCCAGCAGCCCCCAAACAGGGGGAGGCTACGAGCAGTACTTC. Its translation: CASSPQTGGGYEQYF.

The CDR3 sequence: CASTSLRGRSPYEQYF. The CDR3 nucleotides are TGTGCCAGCACCTCACTCCGGGGCCGGAGCCCCTACGAGCAGTACTTC. J is TRBJ2-5 and V is TRBV6-5; D is possibly TRBD1 or TRBD2 (5 bases each). Near its end, the DNA agrees better with TRBJ2-7, so the J call may be wrong. Germline V gene sequence: CDR1 MNHEY, CDR2 SVGAGI. The CDR3 has 16 amino acids.

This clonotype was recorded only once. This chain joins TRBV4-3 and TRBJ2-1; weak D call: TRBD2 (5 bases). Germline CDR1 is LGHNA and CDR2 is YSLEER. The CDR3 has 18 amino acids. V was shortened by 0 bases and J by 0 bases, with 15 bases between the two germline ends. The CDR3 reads CASSQDTPTISSYNEQFF. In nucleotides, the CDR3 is TGCGCCAGCAGCCAAGATACCCCGACTATCAGCTCCTACAATGAGCAGTTCTTC.

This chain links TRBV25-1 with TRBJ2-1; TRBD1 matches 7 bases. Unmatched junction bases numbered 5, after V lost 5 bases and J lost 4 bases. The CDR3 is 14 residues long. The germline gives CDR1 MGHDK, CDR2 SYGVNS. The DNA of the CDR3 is TGTGCCAGCAGTTTGGACAGGTTGTACAATGAGCAGTTCTTC. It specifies CASSLDRLYNEQFF.